The entry below gives a single TCR beta chain sequence along with its context. In the authors' methods: Nucleated cell counts were estimated from reference gene primer amplification. The method was immunoSEQ multiplex PCR; TCRdb's version includes in-frame clones alone and lacks a portion of them. V and J calls and clone size are as listed in that table; D and trimming were resolved from the DNA. The sample carries some 16,000 clones, about 91% recorded once. This sample was taken from a study of blood T cell repertoires in COVID-19. Looking at the study overall: Whether acute or convalescent, the COVID-19 samples came from the United States, Italy and Spain. The cDNA or gDNA used as material had been derived from T cells, B-cell-depleted T cells, or PBMCs.

This CDR3 comprises 17 residues. Germline V gives CDR1 LGHNT, CDR2 FRNRAP. The J segment lost 3 bases and the V segment lost 4 bases, leaving 9 bases of the junction unmatched. The TCR originated in a human donor in a cohort sampled during active COVID-19. This chain uses TRBV12-5 with TRBJ2-3, with TRBD2 matching 11 bases. Sample: peripheral blood. CDR3: CASGSLTSGAPTDTQYF. CDR3 bases: TGTGCTAGTGGTTCCTTGACTAGCGGGGCGCCGACAGATACGCAGTATTTT.